A single sample gave rise to the 21 T cell receptor beta chains below, sequenced in a study of PD-L1 blockade in urothelial cancer. Method: immunoSEQ multiplex PCR; TCRdb's copy keeps in-frame clones and lacks some. The table has approximately 100,000 clones, about nine tenths seen once. Sequenced material: PBMCs, taken around atezolizumab (anti-PD-L1) treatment. These receptors all come from a woman older than 75 with urothelial cancer.

The J gene is TRBJ1-1, the V gene TRBV10-3; D is possibly TRBD1 (6 bases). Germline V gene lookup returns CDR1 ENHRY and CDR2 SYGVKD. V dropped 4 bases and J dropped 0 bases, with 15 bases sitting between them. There are 16 residues in the CDR3. The chain's CDR3 is CAISGKDSVLNTEAFF. The CDR3, as DNA: TGTGCCATCAGTGGAAAGGACAGCGTCCTGAACACTGAAGCTTTCTTT.

This clone was counted a single time. The chain combines TRBV19 with TRBJ2-5; D is unresolved. Germline loops: CDR1 LNHDA, CDR2 SQIVND (reference sequence). Between the trimmed V and J ends, which lost 5 bases and 5 bases, there was a span of 15 bases. CDR3 length equals 14 residues. CDR3 sequence (DNA): TGTGCCAGTAGTCCCGTGTGGCGAGCGGAGACCCAGTACTTC. Protein: CASSPVWRAETQYF.

This sequence joins TRBV5-1 and TRBJ2-1; TRBD2 aligns across 12 bases. The V gene's germline CDR1 is SGHRS and CDR2 YFSETQ. CDR3 length: 16 amino acids. Losses at the gene ends were 0 bases for V and 9 bases for J; bases not matched to a gene: 7. The CDR3 DNA sequence: TGCGCCAGCAGCTTGGGATCTAGCGGGAGGGTAGGTGAGCAGTTCTTC. This codes for CASSLGSSGRVGEQFF.

This chain connects TRBV27 to TRBJ2-7, with TRBD1 identical over 7 bases. The germline V gene encodes CDR1 MNHEY and CDR2 SMNVEV (reference sequence). With V trimmed by 0 bases and J by 3 bases, 8 bases remained unmatched. The CDR3 has 16 residues. DNA of the CDR3: TGTGCCAGCAGTTTATCGAGAAACAGGGGTGGCTACGAGCAGTACTTC. It yields the protein CASSLSRNRGGYEQYF.

V usage is TRBV18 and J usage is TRBJ2-7, with a tentative D call TRBD1 (6 bases). Per the germline V gene, CDR1 is KGHSH and CDR2 is LQKENI. CDR3 length equals 14 residues. Trimming removed 3 bases from V and 3 bases from J, with 12 bases in between. The CDR3: CASSPQTGDYEQYF. CDR3 nucleotides: TGTGCCAGCTCACCCCAGACAGGAGACTACGAGCAGTACTTC.

The chain recombines TRBV19 with TRBJ2-3, with TRBD1 matching over 7 bases. With 9 bases clipped from V and 5 bases from J, the junction kept 11 bases outside the gene matches. The CDR3 spans 14 residues. Germline V lookup: CDR1 LNHDA, CDR2 SQIVND (reference sequence). CDR3 in DNA: TGTGCCAGCAGTGTGACAGGGCGGGTAGATACGCAGTATTTT. Its protein is CASSVTGRVDTQYF.

The gene calls are TRBV28 and TRBJ1-4, with TRBD1 as a possible D gene (6 bases). Germline V gene data show CDR1 as MDHEN and CDR2 as SYDVKM. The CDR3 loop spans 14 amino acids. V was trimmed by 6 bases and J by 7 bases, leaving 15 bases between them. The CDR3 DNA is TGTGCCAGCAGCACCGGAACAGGGAGTGAAAAACTGTTTTTT. Translating gives CASSTGTGSEKLFF.

The V gene is TRBV15, the J gene TRBJ2-1; D is undetermined. Germline CDR1 reads LNHNV; CDR2 reads YYDKDF (reference sequence). The CDR3 spans 13 residues. V lost 3 bases and J lost 4, with 7 bases in between. The CDR3 sequence: CATSSKMYNEQFF. CDR3 sequence (DNA): TGTGCCACCAGCAGCAAAATGTACAATGAGCAGTTCTTC.

V and J are TRBV15 and TRBJ2-3; a weak D match, TRBD1 (5 bases). Trimming cost V 5 bases and J 2 bases, with 11 bases left between them. CDR1 and CDR2 from the germline V gene are LNHNV and YYDKDF (reference sequence). This CDR3 is 14 amino acids long. The CDR3 reads CATSAGKFTDTQYF. The CDR3 bases are TGTGCCACCAGCGCAGGGAAGTTCACAGATACGCAGTATTTT.

The table lists this clone with a count of one. V is TRBV30 and J is TRBJ2-7; 8 positions match TRBD2. CDR3 length: 13 amino acids. With V trimmed by 8 bases and J by 1 base, 7 bases remained unmatched. Looked up from germline, CDR1 is GTSNPN and CDR2 is SVGIG (reference sequence). The CDR3 nucleotides read TGTGCCGGGTCTAGCGGGCCTTCCTACGAGCAGTACTTC. This codes for CAGSSGPSYEQYF.

The chain joins TRBV21-1 to TRBJ2-3; no check of the table's D call, TRBD1, against the DNA was made. TRBV21-1 is annotated as a pseudogene. The CDR3 runs to 12 residues. The CDR3 bases are TGTGCCACCCAGGGCCGGTTGTGTACGCAGTATTTT. Protein product: CATQGRLCTQYF.

The gene calls are TRBV5-1 and TRBJ2-7, with D possibly being TRBD2 (5 bases). Germline V lookup: CDR1 SGHRS, CDR2 YFSETQ. The CDR3 extends over 15 amino acids. The V gene lost 0 bases and the J gene lost 10 bases, with 20 bases spanning the gap. For the CDR3, the DNA is TGCGCCAGCAGCTTGGCTGGCGGTGGAGGAAGGGAACAGTACTTC. Its protein is CASSLAGGGGREQYF.

This clone was observed a few times. The genes are TRBV2 and TRBJ1-2; 9 bases are shared with TRBD1. Germline CDR1 SNHLY, CDR2 FYNNEI. This CDR3 is built from 13 residues. V shed 2 bases and J 6 bases; nucleotides not matched to a gene: 1. CDR3 coding DNA: TGTGCCAGCAGTGAAACAGGGGGCAATGGCTACACCTTC. Residues: CASSETGGNGYTF. The variable domain in full, completed from reference TRBV2 and TRBJ1-2, reads EPEVTQTPSHQVTQMGQEVILRCVPISNHLYFYWYRQILGQKVEFLVSFYNNEISEKSEIFDDQFSVERPDGSNFTLKIRSTKLEDSAMYFCASSETGGNGYTFGSGTRLTVV.

The J gene is TRBJ1-4, the V gene TRBV27; D is perhaps TRBD1 (6 bases). V lost 5 bases and J 3 bases, leaving 13 bases between the germline ends. Germline V lookup: CDR1 MNHEY, CDR2 SMNVEV (reference sequence). CDR3 length equals 15 residues. The CDR3 spells CASSPGGAANEKLFF. Here the CDR3 DNA reads TGTGCCAGCAGTCCGGGGGGGGCAGCTAATGAAAAACTGTTTTTT. Complete variable domain (other parts from reference TRBV27 and TRBJ1-4): EAQVTQNPRYLITVTGKKLTVTCSQNMNHEYMSWYRQDPGLGLRQIYYSMNVEVTDKGDVPEGYKVSRKEKRNFPLILESPSPNQTSLYFCASSPGGAANEKLFFGSGTQLSVL.

The sample holds one count of this clone. The chain is built from TRBV5-1 and TRBJ2-7; TRBD2 aligns across 7 bases. The CDR3 consists of 14 residues. Germline assignment: CDR1 SGHRS and CDR2 YFSETQ. The V and J ends lost 0 bases and 2 bases, in that order; junction bases with no gene match: 2. The CDR3 sequence is CASSLAGTTYEQYF. Written as DNA, the CDR3 is TGCGCCAGCAGCTTGGCCGGGACTACCTACGAGCAGTACTTC.

The chain couples TRBV4-2 to TRBJ2-5; 8 bases align to TRBD1. Germline V CDR1 and CDR2: LGHNA, YNFKEQ. The ends lost 4 bases at V and 2 bases at J; junction bases unmatched: 3. This CDR3 region has 14 residues. The CDR3 loop reads CASSPGTGQETQYF. In DNA, the CDR3 is TGTGCCAGCAGCCCCGGGACAGGACAAGAGACCCAGTACTTC.

The count of this clone is one. The V gene is TRBV28, the J gene TRBJ2-1, with 7 nucleotides matching TRBD2. The CDR3 runs 15 residues. In germline, CDR1 is MDHEN, CDR2 SYDVKM. V gave up 9 bases and J gave up 8 bases; unmatched junction bases: 16. CDR3 nucleotide sequence: TGTGCCAGTTCCCACGGCGGGCGGGGGAGGGATGAGCAGTTCTTC. As protein: CASSHGGRGRDEQFF.

The chain couples TRBV2 to TRBJ1-2, with D uncertain. This CDR3 has 12 residues. The germline V and J ends were trimmed by 8 bases and 8 bases, with 15 bases remaining between them. Germline CDR1 reads SNHLY; CDR2 reads FYNNEI. CDR3 coding DNA: TGTGCCAGCTCAGACACCGCAGTGGGCTACACCTTC. Its translation: CASSDTAVGYTF.

This clone occurred a few times. This sequence joins TRBV6-5 and TRBJ1-1, with 8 bases matching TRBD1. Germline loops: CDR1 MNHEY, CDR2 SVGAGI. The CDR3 totals 12 residues. V gave up 5 bases and J gave up 8 bases; unmatched junction bases: 4. CDR3 nucleotide sequence: TGTGCCAGCAGTGTCCCAGGGGGCGAAGCTTTCTTT. Translation: CASSVPGGEAFF.

This clone showed up many times. The chain carries TRBV7-8 and TRBJ2-5; a weak D match, TRBD2 (6 bases). Germline CDR1 SGHVS, CDR2 FQNEAQ. This CDR3 has 14 amino acids. The V end lost 6 bases, the J end lost 3 bases, and 14 bases lay between the germline ends. Here the CDR3 DNA reads TGTGCCAGCAGAACACCGGGAGTCGAAGAGACCCAGTACTTC. Translation gives CASRTPGVEETQYF. Complete variable domain (other parts from reference TRBV7-8 and TRBJ2-5): GAGVSQSPRYKVAKRGQDVALRCDPISGHVSLFWYQQALGQGPEFLTYFQNEAQLDKSGLPSDRFFAERPEGSVSTLKIQRTQQEDSAVYLCASRTPGVEETQYFGPGTRLLVL.

V gene TRBV28 combines with J gene TRBJ1-5; TRBD1 aligns across 7 bases. V dropped 6 bases and J dropped 4; count of bases not matched to a gene: 6. The CDR3 spans 14 residues. CDR1 is MDHEN and CDR2 is SYDVKM in the germline V gene. The CDR3 sequence is CASRIGTANQPQHF. The CDR3 DNA is TGTGCCAGCAGAATCGGGACAGCGAATCAGCCCCAGCATTTT.